This is a list of T cell receptor beta chains from one sample in a study of blood T cell repertoires in COVID-19. This table comes from immunoSEQ multiplex PCR, and its TCRdb copy is limited to in-frame clones, with some not included. In the table there are some 150,000 clones, roughly 84% of which are singletons. Source material: peripheral blood. Receptors were obtained from a human donor with acute or convalescent COVID-19. The donor label of this sample is uncertain. CDR3s include the opening cysteine and the closing phenylalanine or tryptophan. A D gene is named only where the DNA matches it firmly. Not all rows give a size; the values are once, few, many and, for expanded clones, a class.

clone_size d_call j_call v_call cdr3_nt cdr3_aa
few NA TRBJ1-6 TRBV30 TGTGCCTGGAGATACTCCAGGAGGGCGTCGAATTCACCCCTCCACTTT CAWRYSRRASNSPLHF
once TRBD2 TRBJ2-3 TRBV28 TGTGCCAGCAGTTTCGCCCCCCGGACTAGCGGTCCTAGCACAGATACGCAGTATTTT CASSFAPRTSGPSTDTQYF
NA NA TRBJ1-5 TRBV19 TGTGCCAGTAGCCCAAATACTTATCAGCCCCAGCATTTT CASSPNTYQPQHF
NA TRBD1 TRBJ2-7 TRBV2 TGTGCCAGCAGCGAGGACAGGGGAGAATACGAGCAGTACTTC CASSEDRGEYEQYF
NA NA TRBJ1-2 TRBV6-1 TGTGCCAGCAGTGACCCCGACGGGGGGAGGGCGGCTGCTCACTATGGCTACACCTTC CASSDPDGGRAAAHYGYTF
NA NA TRBJ1-6 TRBV28 TGTGCCATCACACAGGCTTGGAATTCACCCCTCCACTTT CAITQAWNSPLHF
NA NA TRBJ2-2 TRBV28 TGTGCCAGCCGTCCAGAGGGGGAATGGACCGGGGAGCTGTTTTTT CASRPEGEWTGELFF
NA TRBD1 TRBJ1-5 TRBV6-5 TGTGCCAGCAAATGGACAGGGGATTTTCGTCAGCCCCAGCATTTT CASKWTGDFRQPQHF
NA TRBD2 TRBJ2-1 TRBV6-1 TGTGCCAGCAGTGATTTGGGTAGCGGGAGGGCCCGAGTATATGAGCAGTTCTTC CASSDLGSGRARVYEQFF
NA TRBD2 TRBJ2-3 TRBV5-1 TGCGCCAGCAGCTTGGATGGCGGGAGTAGCACAGATACGCAGTATTTT CASSLDGGSSTDTQYF
NA NA TRBJ2-3 TRBV5-6 TGTGCCAGCAGCTTGAGCCCTCCCCGAGATACGCAGTATTTT CASSLSPPRDTQYF
NA NA TRBJ2-2 TRBV19 TGTGCCAGTAGCCACCAGGGGTGGGAGCTGTTTTTT CASSHQGWELFF
NA NA TRBJ2-1 TRBV28 TGTGCCAGCAGCCAAATGGCGGGGCCCAGCTCCTACAATGAGCAGTTCTTC CASSQMAGPSSYNEQFF
NA TRBD1 TRBJ1-5 TRBV18 TGTGCCAGCTCACCGGAACAGGGGAGAGGCGATCAGCCCCAGCATTTT CASSPEQGRGDQPQHF
NA NA TRBJ2-1 TRBV20-1 TGCAGTGCTACTGACGCTAACGGACGCGGACTTGGCAATGAGCAGTTCTTC CSATDANGRGLGNEQFF
NA NA TRBJ2-1 TRBV5-8 TGTGCCAGCAGCCCTTTTGGCGGCCACCATGAGCAGTTCTTC CASSPFGGHHEQFF